The next 8 T cell receptor beta chains were all read from a single sample in a study of cytomegalovirus exposure and HLA in healthy donors. PCR employed 60 Vbeta and 13 Jbeta primers. TCRdb keeps only in-frame clones here, not all; method: immunoSEQ multiplex PCR. The table shows about 130,000 clones, with 82% occurring only once. The sequenced sample consisted of PBMCs. These receptors originate from a boy between 2 and 10 years old in good health and CMV-seronegative.

V and J are TRBV9 and TRBJ1-2; no definite D call. Germline CDR1 SGDLS, CDR2 YYNGEE. V shed 4 bases and J shed 4 bases, with 14 bases lying between them. The CDR3 has 14 residues. CDR3 bases: TGTGCCAGCAGCCCGGGAGGGCCCAGCTATGGCTACACCTTC. Protein product: CASSPGGPSYGYTF.

The chain is built from TRBV6-6 and TRBJ2-3, with D maybe TRBD2 (5 bases). Germline CDR1 and CDR2: MNHNY and SVGAGI (reference sequence). Between the trimmed V and J ends, which lost 4 bases and 6 bases, there was a span of 20 bases. CDR3 size: 16 residues. The CDR3 nucleotides are TGTGCCAGCAGTTCCGGAAGAGGAGGTCGCCGGGATACGCAGTATTTT. Amino acids: CASSSGRGGRRDTQYF.

The V call is TRBV19, the J call TRBJ2-5; 8 bases map to TRBD1. Germline lookup yields CDR1 LNHDA and CDR2 SQIVND (reference sequence). The CDR3 contains 13 residues. J lost 5 bases, V lost 4 bases, and 3 bases had no gene match. This CDR3 is CASSTRQGETQYF. The DNA of the CDR3 is TGTGCCAGTAGTACGCGACAGGGGGAGACCCAGTACTTC.

The V call is TRBV5-1, the J call TRBJ1-2, with a tentative D call TRBD1 (5 bases). The CDR3 spans 12 residues. CDR1 SGHRS and CDR2 YFSETQ come from the germline V gene. V was cut by 3 bases and J by 8 bases, with 11 bases left in between. Written as DNA, the CDR3 is TGCGCCAGCAGCTCAACGGGGGAGGGCTACACCTTC. Protein: CASSSTGEGYTF.

This chain joins TRBV28 and TRBJ1-2, with D perhaps TRBD1 (6 bases). The CDR3 length is 16 residues. V lost 4 bases to trimming and J lost 5 bases, with 20 bases between them. Per the germline V gene, CDR1 is MDHEN and CDR2 is SYDVKM. The chain's CDR3 is CASSSGGGRDNYGYTF. The CDR3 DNA reads as TGTGCCAGCAGTTCGGGGGGGGGCAGGGACAATTATGGCTACACCTTC.

This chain links TRBV2 with TRBJ1-5; 9 bases map to TRBD1. CDR3 length: 15 amino acids. Germline V gene data show CDR1 as SNHLY and CDR2 as FYNNEI. V was pared by 6 bases and J by 5 bases, with 8 bases of the junction left unmatched. The CDR3, as DNA: TGTGCCAGCAGGGTTACAGGGGGCACGGATCAGCCCCAGCATTTT. Translating it yields CASRVTGGTDQPQHF.

The chain employs TRBV5-8 and TRBJ1-2, with TRBD1 identical over 8 bases. CDR1 SGHTS and CDR2 YDEGEE come from the germline V gene. This CDR3 region has 16 residues. With 2 bases clipped from V and 6 bases from J, the junction kept 12 bases outside the gene matches. The CDR3 sequence: CASSFDLGQGTHGYTF. In nucleotides, the CDR3 is TGTGCCAGCAGCTTTGACCTTGGACAGGGCACCCATGGCTACACCTTC.

The chain carries TRBV15 and TRBJ2-1; 11 bases fit TRBD2. With 1 base clipped from V and 7 bases from J, the junction kept 12 bases outside the gene matches. Per the germline V gene, CDR1 is LNHNV and CDR2 is YYDKDF (reference sequence). The CDR3 runs to 18 residues. DNA of the CDR3: TGTGCCACCAGCAGAGGCTTACCGGGACTAGCGGCTAAGAATGAGCAGTTCTTC. Protein sequence: CATSRGLPGLAAKNEQFF.